Detailed here is one T cell receptor (beta chain). Its antigen is not known. The table came from immunoSEQ multiplex PCR; TCRdb's copy has only in-frame clones and leaves some out. The sample has approximately 82,000 clones; 70% to 90% are singletons. V was pared by 4 bases and J by 4 bases, with 5 bases of the junction left unmatched. This CDR3 comprises 15 residues. Germline V gene data show CDR1 as MDHEN and CDR2 as SYDVKM. These data belong to a study of T cell responses to AZD1222 COVID-19 vaccine. Overall study context: Second doses were pooled across both intervals (about 4 or about 12 weeks). Study findings and constraints: Donors were mostly white British, more females; clonal diversity possibly underestimated. In the spike-specific TCR repertoire, nearly half reportedly target unmutated variant regions. An increase in Spike-specific TCR breadth and depth was observed after two AZD1222 doses.

The genes are TRBV28 and TRBJ1-3, with TRBD1 matching over 9 bases. This clonotype was obtained from an adult in good health. Sequencing was performed on peripheral blood, taken on day 0 of AZD1222 vaccination. The CDR3 DNA reads TGTGCCAGCAGTTATCCGGGACAGGGAGGAAACACCATATATTTT. It codes for CASSYPGQGGNTIYF.